A single sample gave rise to the 15 T cell receptor beta chains below, sequenced in a study of blood T cell repertoires in COVID-19. Repertoires were generated with immunoSEQ multiplex PCR, while TCRdb's copy carries only in-frame clones and drops some. The sample has 85,000 to 130,000 clones, 60% to 80% seen once. The specimen sequenced was peripheral blood. The receptors derive from a human donor with acute or convalescent COVID-19. The donor label of this sample is uncertain.

The V and J genes are TRBV28 and TRBJ2-1; TRBD2 matches at 14 bases. The CDR3 contains 19 residues. The V and J ends lost 6 bases and 1 base, in that order; junction bases with no gene match: 11. Germline CDR1 MDHEN, CDR2 SYDVKM. CDR3 sequence reads: CASSPGTSGGLGSYNEQFF. The DNA of the CDR3 is TGTGCCAGCAGCCCGGGGACTAGCGGGGGCCTGGGGTCCTACAATGAGCAGTTCTTC.

The CDR3 region is CASRMDRSYEQYF. CDR3 coding DNA: TGTGCCAGCAGGATGGACAGATCCTACGAGCAGTACTTC. This chain connects TRBV27 to TRBJ2-7, with D possibly being TRBD1 (6 bases). CDR3 size: 13 residues. V was shortened by 6 bases and J by 1 base, with 10 bases between the two germline ends. Germline V gene sequence: CDR1 MNHEY, CDR2 SMNVEV (reference sequence).

The chain recombines TRBV24-1 with TRBJ2-3; 7 bases are a match to TRBD2. This CDR3 region has 18 residues. CDR1 is KGHDR, CDR2 SFDVKD, per germline. The J segment lost 3 bases and the V segment lost 1 base, leaving 12 bases of the junction unmatched. CDR3 DNA: TGTGCCACCAGTGATTTCACGGCGAAGCGGGGTCGTACAGATACGCAGTATTTT. Residues: CATSDFTAKRGRTDTQYF.

This chain links TRBV5-1 with TRBJ2-7; no clear D. CDR3 length equals 14 residues. With 0 bases removed from V and 0 bases from J, the gap between germline ends came to 7 bases. Germline V gene lookup returns CDR1 SGHRS and CDR2 YFSETQ. CDR3 residues: CASSLAASSYEQYF. The CDR3 nucleotides are TGCGCCAGCAGCTTGGCAGCGTCCTCCTACGAGCAGTACTTC.

The gene calls are TRBV2 and TRBJ1-3; TRBD1 might be the D (6 bases). Germline assignment: CDR1 SNHLY and CDR2 FYNNEI. This CDR3 is 14 amino acids long. The V gene lost 0 bases and the J gene lost 3 bases, with 6 bases spanning the gap. The CDR3 bases are TGTGCCAGCAGTGAAGCAGGGGGTGGAAACACCATATATTTT. This gives the protein CASSEAGGGNTIYF.

The V gene is TRBV5-1, the J gene TRBJ2-7; TRBD2 agrees at 9 bases. V gave up 2 bases and J gave up 2 bases; unmatched junction bases: 8. CDR1 and CDR2 from the germline V gene are SGHRS and YFSETQ. The CDR3 contains 16 residues. The CDR3 spells CASSLLLAGEAYEQYF. The CDR3 bases are TGCGCCAGCAGCTTATTATTAGCGGGGGAAGCCTACGAGCAGTACTTC.

The chain is built from TRBV13 and TRBJ2-7, with TRBD1 matching over 10 bases. Germline CDR1 and CDR2: PRHDT and FYEKMQ (reference sequence). This CDR3 contains 16 residues. J lost 3 bases, V lost 4 bases, and 9 bases had no gene match. As DNA, the CDR3 is TGTGCCAGCAGCTATGGACAGGGGGTTAGTAGCTACGAGCAGTACTTC. The encoded protein is CASSYGQGVSSYEQYF.

The chain is built from TRBV5-1 and TRBJ1-4; 7 positions match TRBD1. The germline CDR1 and CDR2 sequences are SGHRS and YFSETQ. V shed 3 bases and J 3 bases; nucleotides not matched to a gene: 8. CDR3 size: 16 residues. CDR3 residues: CASSSQGGTANEKLFF. The DNA of the CDR3 is TGCGCCAGCAGCTCCCAAGGGGGCACAGCTAATGAAAAACTGTTTTTT.

The chain combines TRBV27 with TRBJ1-6; unclear D gene. The V gene lost 3 bases and the J gene lost 2 bases, with 14 bases spanning the gap. Germline-derived CDR1 and CDR2 are MNHEY and SMNVEV (reference sequence). This CDR3 spans 17 amino acids. This CDR3 reads CASSFDWRGAYNSPLHF. For the CDR3, the DNA is TGTGCCAGCAGTTTCGATTGGCGAGGAGCCTATAATTCACCCCTCCACTTT.

The chain combines TRBV14 with TRBJ1-1; 8 bases align to TRBD1. J was trimmed by 5 bases and V by 6 bases; bases with no gene match: 8. Germline V gene data show CDR1 as SGHDN and CDR2 as FVKESK. The CDR3 sequence is 14 residues long. The CDR3 reads CASRNQGAGTEAFF. DNA of the CDR3: TGTGCCAGCAGAAACCAGGGGGCAGGGACTGAAGCTTTCTTT.

The V call is TRBV5-6, the J call TRBJ2-2; D remains ambiguous. CDR1 is SGHDT and CDR2 is YYEEEE in the germline V gene. Trimming took 2 bases from V and 1 from J, leaving 9 bases between them. The CDR3 sequence is 15 residues long. Here the CDR3 reads CASSFAQVNTGELFF. Here the CDR3 DNA reads TGTGCCAGCAGCTTTGCGCAGGTGAACACCGGGGAGCTGTTTTTT.

The V and J genes are TRBV5-1 and TRBJ2-7; weak D call: TRBD2 (6 bases). The CDR3 spans 14 residues. V lost 4 bases and J lost 9, with 20 bases in between. The V gene's germline CDR1 is SGHRS and CDR2 YFSETQ. The CDR3, as DNA: TGCGCCAGCAGCGAGGACTGGGGACTCCAGGGGCAGTACTTC. Its translation: CASSEDWGLQGQYF.

This sequence joins TRBV5-4 and TRBJ1-3, with 8 bases lining up with TRBD1. J gave up 0 bases and V 3 bases, and 11 bases lay outside the gene matches. This CDR3 region has 18 residues. Looked up from germline, CDR1 is SGHNT and CDR2 is YYREEE (reference sequence). The CDR3 DNA is TGTGCCAGCAGCTCCGGGGGGACAGGTTCGAGCTCTGGAAACACCATATATTTT. It encodes CASSSGGTGSSSGNTIYF.

The chain recombines TRBV11-3 with TRBJ2-1; D might be TRBD2 (6 bases). V lost 1 base to trimming and J lost 7 bases, with 11 bases between them. Germline CDR1 SGHNT, CDR2 YENEEA. This CDR3 contains 14 residues. Written as DNA, the CDR3 is TGTGCCAGCAGCTTAGGGAGGGTAGCAAATGAGCAGTTCTTC. Its protein product is CASSLGRVANEQFF.

The V gene is TRBV9, the J gene TRBJ1-1; TRBD1 might be the D (5 bases). From germline, CDR1 is SGDLS and CDR2 YYNGEE. CDR3 length: 16 residues. The V end lost 4 bases, the J end lost 0 bases, and 16 bases lay between the germline ends. The CDR3 sequence: CASSLGGGRMNTEAFF. The CDR3 DNA reads as TGTGCCAGCAGCTTGGGGGGAGGCCGCATGAACACTGAAGCTTTCTTT.